This TCR beta chain was documented in a study of blood T cell repertoires in COVID-19. Study-level information: Spain, Italy and the United States supplied samples that represented acute and convalescent COVID-19.

Germline V gene lookup returns CDR1 SNHLY and CDR2 FYNNEI. V lost 6 bases to trimming and J lost 2 bases, with 11 bases between them. This CDR3 has 15 residues. The assay was immunoSEQ multiplex PCR, and TCRdb's table has in-frame clones only and misses some. The sample yields hundreds of thousands of clones, around 83% seen once. The TCR comes from a woman aged 45-60 years with acute or convalescent COVID-19. The gene calls are TRBV2 and TRBJ2-6, with a possible D match to TRBD2 (6 bases). Sequencing input: peripheral blood. CDR3 sequence: CASRTGGAGANVLTF. The CDR3 DNA reads TGTGCCAGCAGAACAGGAGGGGCTGGGGCCAACGTCCTGACTTTC.